This T cell receptor (beta chain) emerged from a study of long-term antiretroviral therapy in people with HIV. Running of the v3.0 immunoSEQ assay took place at survey level. The method was immunoSEQ multiplex PCR; TCRdb's version includes in-frame clones alone and lacks a portion of them. The sample consists of around 38,000 clones, 94% of them appearing once. Findings and limits, study-wide: Clonal populations expanded prior to ART predominated within the repertoire at all time points.

V lost 10 bases and J 1 base, leaving 13 bases between the germline ends. The CDR3 runs to 13 residues. Germline lookup yields CDR1 SNHLY and CDR2 FYNNEI. Of note for this clone: Its antigen is as yet unknown.

The clonotype comes from a man aged 30 to 39 with HIV. V gene TRBV2 combines with J gene TRBJ2-5; no firm D call. Sequenced here: unsorted PBMCs, sampled about 9 years after starting antiretroviral therapy. The CDR3 protein is CANYAMPQETQYF. CDR3 DNA sequence: TGTGCCAACTACGCCATGCCCCAAGAGACCCAGTACTTC.